The source of this T cell receptor beta chain is a study of cytomegalovirus exposure and HLA in healthy donors. The V gene's germline CDR1 is MNHEY and CDR2 SMNVEV (reference sequence). The CDR3 has 14 amino acids. V lost 2 bases, J lost 6 bases, and 10 bases lay in between. PCR was performed using 60 Vbeta and 13 Jbeta primers. This table comes from immunoSEQ multiplex PCR, and its TCRdb copy is limited to in-frame clones, with some not included. The table includes 95,000 to 110,000 clones, approximately 76% detected once. Sequenced material: PBMCs. This clonotype was sampled from a man between 18 and 29 years old in good health and CMV-seronegative. The chain is built from TRBV27 and TRBJ2-2; tentatively, D is TRBD1 (5 bases). CDR3 nucleotide sequence: TGTGCCAGCAGTTTAACAGGCTGGCCCGGGGAGCTGTTTTTT. Encoded protein: CASSLTGWPGELFF.